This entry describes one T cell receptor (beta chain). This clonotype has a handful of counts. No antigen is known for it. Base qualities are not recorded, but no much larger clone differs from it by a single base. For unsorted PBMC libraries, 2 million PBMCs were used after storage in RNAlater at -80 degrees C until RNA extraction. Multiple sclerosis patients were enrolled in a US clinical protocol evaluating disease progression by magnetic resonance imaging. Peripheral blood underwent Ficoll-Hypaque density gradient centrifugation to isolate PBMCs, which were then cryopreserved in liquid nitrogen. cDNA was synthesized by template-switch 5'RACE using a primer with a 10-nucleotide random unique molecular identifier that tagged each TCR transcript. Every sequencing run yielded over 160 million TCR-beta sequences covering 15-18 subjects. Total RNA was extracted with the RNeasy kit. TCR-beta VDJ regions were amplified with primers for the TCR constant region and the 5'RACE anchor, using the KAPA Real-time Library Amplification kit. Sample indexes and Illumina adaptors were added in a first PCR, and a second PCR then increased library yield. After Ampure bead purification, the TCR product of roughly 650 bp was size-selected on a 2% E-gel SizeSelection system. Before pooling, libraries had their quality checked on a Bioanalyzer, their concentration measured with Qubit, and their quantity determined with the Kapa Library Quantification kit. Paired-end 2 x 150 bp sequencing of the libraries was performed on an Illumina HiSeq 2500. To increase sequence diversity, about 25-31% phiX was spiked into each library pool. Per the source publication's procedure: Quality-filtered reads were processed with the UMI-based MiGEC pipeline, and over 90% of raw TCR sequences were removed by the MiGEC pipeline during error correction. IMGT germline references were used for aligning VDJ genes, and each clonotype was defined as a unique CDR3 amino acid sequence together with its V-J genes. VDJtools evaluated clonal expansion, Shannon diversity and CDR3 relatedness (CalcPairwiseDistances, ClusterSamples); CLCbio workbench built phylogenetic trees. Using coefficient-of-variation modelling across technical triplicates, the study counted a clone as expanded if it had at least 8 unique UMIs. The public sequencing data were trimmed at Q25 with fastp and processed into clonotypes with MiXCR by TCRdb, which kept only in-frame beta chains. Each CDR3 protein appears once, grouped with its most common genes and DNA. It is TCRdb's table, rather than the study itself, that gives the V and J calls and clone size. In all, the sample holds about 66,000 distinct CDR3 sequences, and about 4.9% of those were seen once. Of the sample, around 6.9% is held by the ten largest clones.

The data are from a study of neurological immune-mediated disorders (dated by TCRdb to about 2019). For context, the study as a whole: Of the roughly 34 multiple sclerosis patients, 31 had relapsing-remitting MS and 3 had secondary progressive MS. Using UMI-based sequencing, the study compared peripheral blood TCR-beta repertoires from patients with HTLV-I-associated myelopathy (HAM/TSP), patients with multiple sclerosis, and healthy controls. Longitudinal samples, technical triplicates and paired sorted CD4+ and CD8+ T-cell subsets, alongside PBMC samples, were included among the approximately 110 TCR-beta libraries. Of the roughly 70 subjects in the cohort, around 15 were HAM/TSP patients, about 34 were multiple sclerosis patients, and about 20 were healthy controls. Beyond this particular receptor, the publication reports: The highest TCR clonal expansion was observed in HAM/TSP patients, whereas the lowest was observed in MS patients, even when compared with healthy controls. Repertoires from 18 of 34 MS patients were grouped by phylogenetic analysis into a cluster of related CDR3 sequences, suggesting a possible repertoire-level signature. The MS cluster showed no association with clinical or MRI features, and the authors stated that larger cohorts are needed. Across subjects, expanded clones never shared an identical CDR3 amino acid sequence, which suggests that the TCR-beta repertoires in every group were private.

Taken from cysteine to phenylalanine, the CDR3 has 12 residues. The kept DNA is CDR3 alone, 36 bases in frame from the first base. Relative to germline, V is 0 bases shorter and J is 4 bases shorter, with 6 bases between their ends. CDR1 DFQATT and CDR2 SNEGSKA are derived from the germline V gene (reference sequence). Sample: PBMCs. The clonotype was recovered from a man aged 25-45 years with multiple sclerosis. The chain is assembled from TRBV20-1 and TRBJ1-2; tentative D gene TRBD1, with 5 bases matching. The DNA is TGCAGTGCTAGAGAAACAGGCTATGGCTACACCTTC. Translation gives CSARETGYGYTF.